The 13 T cell receptor beta chains presented below share a single source sample, sequenced in a study of CD8 T cells in ankylosing spondylitis. MiXCR, run by TCRdb on the 5' RACE reads, gives a single entry per CDR3 protein. The sample includes some 200,000 distinct CDR3 sequences, roughly 12% of them seen just once. The specimen was blood, either unsorted or a sorted T cell fraction (not recorded which). These receptors all come from a male donor with ankylosing spondylitis or in good health (not recorded which).

Many counts were recorded for this clonotype. The chain is built from TRBV12-5 and TRBJ2-2, with a weak D call TRBD1 (6 bases). This CDR3 comprises 16 residues. Germline V gene lookup returns CDR1 LGHNT and CDR2 FRNRAP. Trimming pared 0 bases from V and 5 bases from J, leaving 13 bases between. In nucleotides, the CDR3 is TGTGCTAGTGGTTTGGTACCAGGGGATCCAACCGGGGAGCTGTTTTTT. Encoded protein: CASGLVPGDPTGELFF.

The chain links TRBV6-2 or TRBV6-3 to TRBJ1-4, with TRBD1 matching over 10 bases. The V gene's germline CDR1 is MNHEY and CDR2 SVGEGT. The CDR3 spans 14 residues. The trim removed 4 bases at V and 8 bases at J, leaving 4 bases unmatched. CDR3 coding DNA: TGTGCCAGCAGTTCCGGGACAGGGGTCGAAAAACTGTTTTTT. Translation: CASSSGTGVEKLFF.

This clonotype was detected a few times. V gene TRBV9 combines with J gene TRBJ2-3, with a weak D call TRBD2 (6 bases). The CDR3 consists of 16 residues. Between the trimmed V and J ends, which lost 4 bases and 0 bases, there was a span of 15 bases. Germline lookup yields CDR1 SGDLS and CDR2 YYNGEE. CDR3 in DNA: TGTGCCAGCAGCTCTCGACTAGTACGAAGCACAGATACGCAGTATTTT. This translates into CASSSRLVRSTDTQYF.

In this sample, this clonotype turned up a few times. This chain joins TRBV5-1 and TRBJ1-2; 9 bases match TRBD1. Unmatched junction bases numbered 7, after V lost 0 bases and J lost 1 base. Germline CDR1 SGHRS, CDR2 YFSETQ. The CDR3 loop spans 17 amino acids. Written as DNA, the CDR3 is TGCGCCAGCAGCTTGGACAGGGGGCGCGCAGATAACTATGGCTACACCTTC. Its translation is CASSLDRGRADNYGYTF.

The chain links TRBV12-3 or TRBV12-4 to TRBJ2-3; D not certain. V lost 2 bases, J lost 1 base, and 7 bases lay in between. This CDR3 comprises 14 residues. CDR3 in DNA: TGTGCCAGCAGTTTAAGCCCAGGCACAGATACGCAGTATTTT. This encodes CASSLSPGTDTQYF.

The chain couples TRBV30 to TRBJ2-7, with 9 bases lining up with TRBD1. The CDR3 is 16 amino acids. The V and J ends lost 2 bases and 3 bases, in that order; junction bases with no gene match: 11. From germline, CDR1 is GTSNPN and CDR2 SVGIG (reference sequence). CDR3 in amino acids: CAWSLGDRVKHYEQYF. CDR3 coding DNA: TGTGCCTGGAGTCTGGGGGACAGGGTAAAACACTACGAGCAGTACTTC.

Only a few counts were recorded for this clonotype. V and J are TRBV12-3 or TRBV12-4 and TRBJ2-7; 10 bases agree with TRBD1. Trimming removed 6 bases from V and 1 base from J; junction bases left unmatched: 6. The CDR3 extends over 15 amino acids. CDR3 coding DNA: TGTGCCAGCAGCCCCGGGACAGGGGTTTCCTACGAGCAGTACTTC. Translated: CASSPGTGVSYEQYF.

In its sample, this clonotype was seen a few times. The rearrangement joins TRBV5-6 to TRBJ1-2; TRBD1 matches at 7 bases. The CDR3 extends over 14 amino acids. In germline, CDR1 is SGHDT, CDR2 YYEEEE. The V gene end was trimmed by 7 bases and the J gene end by 7 bases; junction bases not matched to a gene: 13. Written as DNA, the CDR3 is TGTGCCAGCGGCCAGGGGGGGACCTATGGTGGCTACACCTTC. Encoded protein: CASGQGGTYGGYTF.

This clonotype occurred a few times. This CDR3 reads CASSTGQDFSYEQYF. The CDR3 DNA reads TGTGCCAGTAGTACGGGACAGGACTTCTCCTACGAGCAGTACTTC. The chain carries TRBV19 and TRBJ2-7, with TRBD1 matching 8 bases. V dropped 4 bases and J dropped 0; count of bases not matched to a gene: 5. Looked up from germline, CDR1 is LNHDA and CDR2 is SQIVND (reference sequence). The CDR3 loop spans 15 amino acids. The full variable domain, with the rest looked up from reference TRBV19 and TRBJ2-7, is DGGITQSPKYLFRKEGQNVTLSCEQNLNHDAMYWYRQDPGQGLRLIYYSQIVNDFQKGDIAEGYSVSREKKESFPLTVTSAQKNPTAFYLCASSTGQDFSYEQYFGPGTRLTVT.

The sample holds a few counts of this clonotype. The rearrangement joins TRBV4-1 to TRBJ2-6, with D tentatively TRBD2 (6 bases). Germline V CDR1 and CDR2: MGHRA, YSYEKL. This CDR3 is built from 16 residues. Deletions cut 5 bases from V and 0 bases from J, with 11 bases between. The DNA of the CDR3 is TGCGCCAGCAGCTACGAGGGAGGCTCTGGGGCCAACGTCCTGACTTTC. Protein: CASSYEGGSGANVLTF.

The CDR3 loop reads CASRTRIDTQYF. CDR3 DNA sequence: TGCGCCAGCAGAACCCGGATAGATACGCAGTATTTT. V gene TRBV10-2 combines with J gene TRBJ2-3; D remains ambiguous. Germline V gives CDR1 WSHSY, CDR2 SAAADI. V shed 6 bases and J shed 5 bases, with 9 bases lying between them. This CDR3 contains 12 residues.

The chain links TRBV7-9 to TRBJ2-2; tentatively, D is TRBD2 (6 bases). V was trimmed by 3 bases and J by 3 bases, leaving 11 bases between them. CDR3 length: 15 amino acids. Germline V gene data show CDR1 as SEHNR and CDR2 as FQNEAQ (reference sequence). CDR3: CASSLAGTYTGELFF. CDR3 bases: TGTGCCAGCAGCTTGGCGGGGACTTACACCGGGGAGCTGTTTTTT.

This clonotype came up many times. The chain employs TRBV12-3 or TRBV12-4 and TRBJ1-2, with D maybe TRBD1 (5 bases). V lost 3 bases to trimming and J lost 3 bases, with 17 bases between them. The CDR3 has 16 amino acids. CDR3: CASSLGLSGLYYGYTF. In DNA, the CDR3 is TGTGCCAGCAGTTTGGGACTGTCAGGGTTGTACTATGGCTACACCTTC.